This is a list of T cell receptor beta chains from one sample in a study of spatial heterogeneity in lung cancer. One entry per CDR3 protein results from TCRdb running MiXCR on the 5' RACE reads. Of more than 20,000 distinct CDR3 sequences in the sample, around 4.3% were seen once. Material: PBMCs, obtained at surgery. These receptors all come from a male donor with early-stage non-small cell lung cancer. The CDR3 runs from the conserved cysteine through the conserved F or W. Fields, in order: clone size, D gene, V gene, J gene, CDR3 DNA, CDR3 protein. The D gene is left open where the match is weak. Clone size is stated in some rows and not others, as once, few, many or a class when expanded.

size: many; D: NA; V: TRBV4-1; J: TRBJ2-1; DNA: TGCGCCAGCAGCCAGGGGGGATGGGGGCCCTACAATGAGCAGTTCTTC; CDR3: CASSQGGWGPYNEQFF
size: many; D: NA; V: TRBV6-4; J: TRBJ2-2; DNA: TGTGCCAGCAGCGGGACCGAGCCCGGGGAGCTGTTTTTT; CDR3: CASSGTEPGELFF
size: few; D: TRBD1; V: TRBV27; J: TRBJ2-7; DNA: TGTGCCAGCAGTATATCCGGGACAGGAGTTCACGAGCAGTACTTC; CDR3: CASSISGTGVHEQYF
size: many; D: TRBD1; V: TRBV6-6; J: TRBJ2-2; DNA: TGTGCCAGCAGGGGAGACAGGGACACCGGGGAGCTGTTTTTT; CDR3: CASRGDRDTGELFF
size: many; D: NA; V: TRBV6-6; J: TRBJ2-6; DNA: TGTGCCAGCAGTTCCACCCAGACTGGTGGGGCCAACGTCCTGACTTTC; CDR3: CASSSTQTGGANVLTF
size: NA; D: TRBD2; V: TRBV6-5; J: TRBJ2-2; DNA: TGTGCCAGCAGTTCCTGGACTAGCGGGAGGGCCGACACCGGGGAGCTGTTTTTT; CDR3: CASSSWTSGRADTGELFF
size: NA; D: TRBD2; V: TRBV20-1; J: TRBJ2-2; DNA: TGCAGTGCTCCCCGGAGGAGCGGGAGTTTAACCGGGGAGCTGTTTTTT; CDR3: CSAPRRSGSLTGELFF
size: many; D: TRBD1; V: TRBV13; J: TRBJ1-1; DNA: TGTGCCAGCAGCTTGGACAGGTTCACTGAAGCTTTCTTT; CDR3: CASSLDRFTEAFF
size: many; D: TRBD1; V: TRBV20-1; J: TRBJ2-7; DNA: TGCAGTGCTTTGGACAGGATCGAGCAGTACTTC; CDR3: CSALDRIEQYF
size: many; D: NA; V: TRBV29-1; J: TRBJ2-7; DNA: TGCAGCGTTGAAGAAGGTGGACGAGGGGACGAGCAGTACTTC; CDR3: CSVEEGGRGDEQYF
size: medium-sized; D: NA; V: TRBV11-2; J: TRBJ2-6; DNA: TGTGCCAGCAGCTTAGGCAGGTCGAGCTCTGGGGCCAACGTCCTGACTTTC; CDR3: CASSLGRSSSGANVLTF
size: many; D: TRBD1; V: TRBV28; J: TRBJ2-1; DNA: TGTGCCAGCAGTGACAGGGGGAGCTACAATGAGCAGTTCTTC; CDR3: CASSDRGSYNEQFF
size: many; D: NA; V: TRBV3-1; J: TRBJ1-1; DNA: TGTGCCAGCAGCCAAAACCGGGAAGCTTTCTTT; CDR3: CASSQNREAFF
size: few; D: NA; V: TRBV27; J: TRBJ1-2; DNA: TGTGCCAGCAGTCCCAACCGTAACTGGGACACGAGTGGCTACACCTTC; CDR3: CASSPNRNWDTSGYTF
size: many; D: TRBD2; V: TRBV6-5; J: TRBJ2-1; DNA: TGTGCCAGCACCCCCCTCCAGCGGGGGACCTACAATGAGCAGTTCTTC; CDR3: CASTPLQRGTYNEQFF
size: medium-sized; D: NA; V: TRBV29-1; J: TRBJ2-7; DNA: TGCAGCGCGGGTGACTACGAGCAGTACTTC; CDR3: CSAGDYEQYF
size: many; D: NA; V: TRBV19; J: TRBJ1-5; DNA: TGTGCCAGTAGTATCCGGGAGGGTCAGCCCCAGCATTTT; CDR3: CASSIREGQPQHF
size: few; D: TRBD2; V: TRBV6-2/TRBV6-3; J: TRBJ2-7; DNA: TGTGCCAGCAGACTGGGGACTAGCACGATCGAGCAGTACTTC; CDR3: CASRLGTSTIEQYF
size: many; D: NA; V: TRBV5-1; J: TRBJ2-1; DNA: TGCGCCAGCAGCTCCCCCTCTCCGTCCTACAATGAGCAGTTCTTC; CDR3: CASSSPSPSYNEQFF
size: many; D: TRBD1; V: TRBV12-3/TRBV12-4; J: TRBJ1-2; DNA: TGTGCCAGCAGTCACGACAGGGCGTTTGGGAATGGCTACACCTTC; CDR3: CASSHDRAFGNGYTF
size: NA; D: NA; V: TRBV18; J: TRBJ2-3; DNA: TGTGCCAGCTCACCGGGTTTGAGGGGCAACACAGATACGCAGTATTTT; CDR3: CASSPGLRGNTDTQYF
size: many; D: NA; V: TRBV6-2/TRBV6-3; J: TRBJ2-7; DNA: TGTGCCAGCAGTTTCCGGACTACCACGCCCTACGAGCAGTACTTC; CDR3: CASSFRTTTPYEQYF
size: NA; D: TRBD1; V: TRBV6-6; J: TRBJ1-1; DNA: TGTGCCAGCAGTCCCGACCTTACATGGACAGGGGAAGCTTTCTTT; CDR3: CASSPDLTWTGEAFF
size: many; D: NA; V: TRBV11-3; J: TRBJ2-1; DNA: TGTGCCAGCAGCCGCCGGGGTCTCTACAATGAGCAGTTCTTC; CDR3: CASSRRGLYNEQFF
size: many; D: NA; V: TRBV7-8; J: TRBJ2-2; DNA: TGTGCCAGCCATGGCGCTCAGAACACCGGGGAGCTGTTTTTT; CDR3: CASHGAQNTGELFF
size: medium-sized; D: NA; V: TRBV6-2/TRBV6-3; J: TRBJ2-7; DNA: TGTGCCAGCAGTTACGTTGGACAGACCGACGAGCAGTACTTC; CDR3: CASSYVGQTDEQYF
size: many; D: NA; V: TRBV14; J: TRBJ2-5; DNA: TGTGCCAGCAGCCAAGTTCGGTACGAGACCCAGTACTTC; CDR3: CASSQVRYETQYF
size: many; D: TRBD1; V: TRBV30; J: TRBJ1-1; DNA: TGTGCCTGGAGTGTACTACAGGGGGGCACTGAAGCTTTCTTT; CDR3: CAWSVLQGGTEAFF
size: few; D: NA; V: TRBV20-1; J: TRBJ2-7; DNA: TGCAGTGCCGCTAGCGCCGGGACCTTTCCCTACGAGCAGTACTTC; CDR3: CSAASAGTFPYEQYF
size: medium-sized; D: NA; V: TRBV28; J: TRBJ2-1; DNA: TGTGCCAGCAGTACGGGGGCCCTTTACAATGAGCAGTTCTTC; CDR3: CASSTGALYNEQFF
size: NA; D: TRBD2; V: TRBV7-2; J: TRBJ2-3; DNA: TGTGCCAGCGCCTATACTAGCGGGAGGCCAGATACGCAGTATTTT; CDR3: CASAYTSGRPDTQYF
size: NA; D: NA; V: TRBV12-3/TRBV12-4; J: TRBJ2-5; DNA: TGTGCCAGCAGTTTAGGACACTTCCAAGAGACCCAGTACTTC; CDR3: CASSLGHFQETQYF
size: many; D: NA; V: TRBV20-1; J: TRBJ2-1; DNA: TGCAGTGCTAGCCGCGGGAAGTCGACCTACAATGAGCAGTTCTTC; CDR3: CSASRGKSTYNEQFF
size: many; D: TRBD2; V: TRBV6-5; J: TRBJ2-1; DNA: TGTGCCAGCAAAGGGACTAGTATCTACAATGAGCAGTTCTTC; CDR3: CASKGTSIYNEQFF
size: few; D: NA; V: TRBV9; J: TRBJ2-5; DNA: TGTGCCAGCAGCGTAGAGGGCAGGGCTCAAGAGACCCAGTACTTC; CDR3: CASSVEGRAQETQYF
size: medium-sized; D: TRBD1; V: TRBV6-2/TRBV6-3; J: TRBJ1-1; DNA: TGTGCCAGCACTCCACAGGGGCGCCACACTGAAGCTTTCTTT; CDR3: CASTPQGRHTEAFF
size: few; D: NA; V: TRBV12-3/TRBV12-4; J: TRBJ1-2; DNA: TGTGCCAGCAGTTTATTGGCAGTCGGCGGCTACACCTTC; CDR3: CASSLLAVGGYTF
size: few; D: NA; V: TRBV28; J: TRBJ1-5; DNA: TGTGCCAGCTCCTCCGAGGGGTGGGGGAGTAGTCAGCCCCAGCATTTT; CDR3: CASSSEGWGSSQPQHF
size: many; D: TRBD1; V: TRBV18; J: TRBJ1-1; DNA: TGTGCCAGCTCATTACAGACAGGGTTTGACCCTGAAGCTTTCTTT; CDR3: CASSLQTGFDPEAFF
size: many; D: TRBD2; V: TRBV25-1; J: TRBJ2-3; DNA: TGTGCCAGCAGTGAATCAAGCGGGGTTAAGACAGATACGCAGTATTTT; CDR3: CASSESSGVKTDTQYF
size: NA; D: TRBD1; V: TRBV11-3; J: TRBJ2-2; DNA: TGTGCCAGCAGCTTTACGGTGGGATTGGGACAGTCCCCTTCAATCGGGGAGCTGTTTTTT; CDR3: CASSFTVGLGQSPSIGELFF
size: many; D: NA; V: TRBV12-3/TRBV12-4; J: TRBJ1-1; DNA: TGTGCCAGCAGGGATGGGGTTAGGACTGAAGCTTTCTTT; CDR3: CASRDGVRTEAFF
size: NA; D: TRBD1; V: TRBV13; J: TRBJ2-7; DNA: TGTGCCAGCAGCTTAGGGCAGGGGGCTCACGAGCAGTACTTC; CDR3: CASSLGQGAHEQYF
size: many; D: TRBD1; V: TRBV7-9; J: TRBJ1-1; DNA: TGTGCCAGCAGCTTGTCAGGGGGCCGAACTGAAGCTTTCTTT; CDR3: CASSLSGGRTEAFF
size: medium-sized; D: NA; V: TRBV12-3/TRBV12-4; J: TRBJ1-2; DNA: TGTGCCAGCAGTTTTGGGTCCTATGGCTACACCTTC; CDR3: CASSFGSYGYTF
size: many; D: NA; V: TRBV7-9; J: TRBJ1-4; DNA: TGTGCCAGCAGCTTCGAAGGCTATGGGACTAATGAAAAACTGTTTTTT; CDR3: CASSFEGYGTNEKLFF
size: many; D: TRBD1; V: TRBV20-1; J: TRBJ2-3; DNA: TGCAGTGCTAGAGAGGGACAGGGGTTAGATACGCAGTATTTT; CDR3: CSAREGQGLDTQYF
size: many; D: NA; V: TRBV6-5; J: TRBJ1-1; DNA: TGTGCCAGCAGTTACTCGAGTAGAAGCGCTGAAGCTTTCTTT; CDR3: CASSYSSRSAEAFF
size: many; D: NA; V: TRBV20-1; J: TRBJ2-3; DNA: TGCAGTGCTAGTACCTATACGCAGTATTTT; CDR3: CSASTYTQYF
size: many; D: NA; V: TRBV24-1; J: TRBJ2-3; DNA: TGTGCCACCAGCGCCGATGGCACAGATACGCAGTATTTT; CDR3: CATSADGTDTQYF
size: medium-sized; D: NA; V: TRBV29-1; J: TRBJ2-5; DNA: TGCAGCGCACGAAGGGGCAGGGAAGGGGTAGGAGAGACCCAGTACTTC; CDR3: CSARRGREGVGETQYF
size: NA; D: TRBD1; V: TRBV3-1; J: TRBJ2-5; DNA: TGTGCCAGCAAGGACAGGGGGTACCAAGAGACCCAGTACTTC; CDR3: CASKDRGYQETQYF
size: many; D: NA; V: TRBV9; J: TRBJ2-3; DNA: TGTGCCAGCAGCGCGGCCCTAGAGGATACGCAGTATTTT; CDR3: CASSAALEDTQYF
size: few; D: TRBD1; V: TRBV20-1; J: TRBJ1-5; DNA: TGCAGTGCTAGGGGGGGACAGGGCCACAATCAGCCCCAGCATTTT; CDR3: CSARGGQGHNQPQHF
size: many; D: TRBD2; V: TRBV20-1; J: TRBJ2-7; DNA: TGCAGTGCTAGAGAGGGAGCGGGAGGGCCGTCTGGCGAGCAGTACTTC; CDR3: CSAREGAGGPSGEQYF
size: many; D: NA; V: TRBV6-2/TRBV6-3; J: TRBJ1-5; DNA: TGTGCCAGCAGTCCCCTGGGGGGCAATCAGCCCCAGCATTTT; CDR3: CASSPLGGNQPQHF